This T cell receptor beta chain emerged from a study of response to subunit inactivated influenza vaccine. This CDR3 has 14 amino acids. The germline V gene encodes CDR1 SNHLY and CDR2 FYNNEI. Trimming took off 4 bases at V and 4 bases at J, with 10 bases between the two ends. TCRdb recomputed calls from the RT-PCR reads with MiXCR, one row per CDR3 protein. The table shows hundreds of thousands of distinct CDR3 sequences, with approximately 15% occurring only once. Findings and caveats of the study: The study's authors posited that every seasonal influenza vaccination enlists few new T cells.

In this sample, this clonotype turned up many times. The antigen is not known. This receptor was identified in a man aged 50-59 years who received an inactivated influenza vaccine. The material sequenced was PBMCs from blood, taken 14 to 15 days before vaccination. The rearrangement uses TRBV2 and TRBJ1-4; D is undetermined. The chain's CDR3 is CASSVPTINEKLFF. As DNA, the CDR3 is TGTGCCAGCAGTGTACCGACAATTAATGAAAAACTGTTTTTT.